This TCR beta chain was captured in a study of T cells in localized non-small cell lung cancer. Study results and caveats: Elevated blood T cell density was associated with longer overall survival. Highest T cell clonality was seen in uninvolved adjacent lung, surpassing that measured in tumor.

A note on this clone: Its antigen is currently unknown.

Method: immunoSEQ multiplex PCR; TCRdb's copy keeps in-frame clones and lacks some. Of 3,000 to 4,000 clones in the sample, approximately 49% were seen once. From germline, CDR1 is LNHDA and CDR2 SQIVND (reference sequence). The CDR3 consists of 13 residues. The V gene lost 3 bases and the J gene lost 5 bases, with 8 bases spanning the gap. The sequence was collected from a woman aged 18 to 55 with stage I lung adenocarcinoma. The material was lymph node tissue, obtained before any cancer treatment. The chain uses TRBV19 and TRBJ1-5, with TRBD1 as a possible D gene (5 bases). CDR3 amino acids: CASSMGLDQPQHF. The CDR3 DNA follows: TGTGCCAGTAGTATGGGGCTGGATCAGCCCCAGCATTTT.